The entry below describes one T cell receptor beta chain. The CDR3 is made up of 14 amino acids. The trim removed 4 bases at V and 6 bases at J, leaving 6 bases unmatched. Per the germline V gene, CDR1 is SGHNT and CDR2 is YYREEE (reference sequence). In the original processing: Reference gene primer amplification gave estimated nucleated cell counts. Using immunoSEQ multiplex PCR, the repertoire was profiled, and TCRdb retains in-frame clones only, with some absent. For V, J and clone size, that table is used; D and trimming come from the DNA. The table shows 300,000 to 400,000 clones, with over 75% occurring only once. This entry is derived from a study of blood T cell repertoires in COVID-19.

The sequenced sample consisted of PBMCs or T cells enriched from blood (not recorded which). This sequence was found in a woman aged 25 to 45 with acute COVID-19. The chain joins TRBV5-4 to TRBJ2-2; 7 bases agree with TRBD2. CDR3 loop: CASSDSAGAGELFF. In nucleotides, the CDR3 is TGTGCCAGCAGCGACAGTGCGGGGGCCGGGGAGCTGTTTTTT. The full variable domain, in which reference TRBV5-4 and TRBJ2-2 provide the parts outside the CDR3, is ETGVTQSPTHLIKTRGQQVTLRCSSQSGHNTVSWYQQALGQGPQFIFQYYREEENGRGNFPPRFSGLQFPNYSSELNVNALELDDSALYLCASSDSAGAGELFFGEGSRLTVL.